These 26 T cell receptor beta chains were all obtained from the same sample, sequenced in a study of Ad26.COV2.S vaccination and SARS-CoV-2 variants. The protocol was immunoSEQ multiplex PCR, while the TCRdb copy is restricted to in-frame clones and leaves out a portion. The table includes approximately 150,000 clones, more than 80% detected once. This specimen consisted of peripheral blood, obtained after recovery from COVID-19. These receptors all stem from a human donor who had recovered from COVID-19.

Comment on this clone: The junction differs from germline at one of its ends, possibly a read error. Other DNA sequences in this sample translate to the same CDR3. The J gene is TRBJ1-3, the V gene TRBV28; D is perhaps TRBD1 (5 bases). Germline CDR1 MDHEN, CDR2 SYDVKM. The CDR3 spans 15 residues. In DNA form, the CDR3 reads TGCGCCATCCAATCAGGGAAGCGGGGGGGAAACACCATATATTTT. Its protein product is CAIQSGKRGGNTIYF. Full variable domain (outside the CDR3, taken from reference TRBV28 and TRBJ1-3): DVKVTQSSRYLVKRTGEKVFLECVQDMDHENMFWYRQDPGLGLRLIYFSYDVKMKEKGDIPEGYSVSREKKERFSLILESASTNQTSMYLCAIQSGKRGGNTIYFGEGSWLTVV.

The V call is TRBV4-3, the J call TRBJ2-1; 12 bases match TRBD2. The CDR3 loop spans 17 amino acids. CDR1 is LGHNA and CDR2 is YSLEER in the germline V gene. V gave up 1 base and J gave up 4 bases; unmatched junction bases: 5. CDR3 region: CASSQVGLAGNYNEQFF. CDR3 nucleotide sequence: TGCGCCAGCAGCCAAGTAGGACTAGCGGGGAATTACAATGAGCAGTTCTTC.

This chain links TRBV15 with TRBJ1-2; D ambiguous. Germline V gene sequence: CDR1 LNHNV, CDR2 YYDKDF (reference sequence). This CDR3 is 12 amino acids long. Trimming took off 8 bases at V and 0 bases at J, with 7 bases between the two ends. CDR3 region: CATQQANYGYTF. The CDR3 region has the DNA TGTGCCACCCAGCAAGCTAACTATGGCTACACCTTC.

This clone was counted a few times. An end of the junction does not agree with germline; a read error may underlie this. The V and J genes are TRBV7-7 and TRBJ2-5; 11 bases align to TRBD1. The CDR3 has 15 residues. CDR1 is SSHAT and CDR2 is FNYEAQ in the germline V gene (reference sequence). The DNA for the CDR3 is TGTGCTAGCAGCACTGGGACAGGGGGGAAAGAGACCCAGTACTTC. Translating it yields CASSTGTGGKETQYF.

The chain carries TRBV9 and TRBJ2-6; D perhaps matches TRBD1 (5 bases). This CDR3 has 17 residues. Germline CDR1 is SGDLS and CDR2 is YYNGEE. The ends were cut back, 4 bases at V and 2 bases at J, with 16 bases in the middle. CDR3 DNA sequence: TGTGCCAGCAGCTCCCAGTGGCTGGGGCCTGGGGCCAACGTCCTGACTTTC. Its protein product is CASSSQWLGPGANVLTF.

The chain joins TRBV12-5 to TRBJ1-2; tentative D call: TRBD1 (5 bases). The CDR3 consists of 18 residues. The V gene's germline CDR1 is LGHNT and CDR2 FRNRAP. The V and J ends lost 1 base and 0 bases respectively, with 18 bases between them. In nucleotides, the CDR3 is TGTGCTAGTGGTTTGGCAATCGACAGCAAACCCTCTAACTATGGCTACACCTTC. Translating gives CASGLAIDSKPSNYGYTF.

The chain combines TRBV19 with TRBJ1-5; 9 bases agree with TRBD1. The CDR3 is made up of 14 amino acids. In germline, CDR1 is LNHDA, CDR2 SQIVND (reference sequence). V lost 5 bases and J lost 6; bases outside the gene matches: 5. CDR3 sequence: CASSPGQGRQPQHF. The CDR3 DNA reads TGTGCCAGTAGTCCGGGACAGGGACGTCAGCCCCAGCATTTT.

The CDR3 DNA reads as TGCGCCACCGGACCGGGGGCACCTAATGAAAAACTGTTTTTT. Encoded protein: CATGPGAPNEKLFF. The V call is TRBV5-1, the J call TRBJ1-4; the D gene is possibly TRBD1 (6 bases). The CDR3 length is 14 residues. CDR1 is SGHRS and CDR2 is YFSETQ in the germline V gene. Trimming removed 9 bases at V and 3 bases at J, with 15 bases between.

This clone was observed a few times. Within the sample, other DNA sequences also encode this same CDR3. V is TRBV3-1 (or the pseudogene TRBV3-2) and J is TRBJ2-3; 9 bases fit TRBD2. Per germline, CDR1 LGHDT and CDR2 YNNKEL (reference sequence). V lost 4 bases to trimming and J lost 0 bases; unmatched junction nucleotides: 2. The CDR3 consists of 15 residues. CDR3 region: CASSPTSGSTDTQYF. The CDR3 DNA is TGTGCCAGCAGCCCCACTAGCGGGAGCACAGATACGCAGTATTTT.

J is TRBJ1-5 and V is TRBV19; D remains ambiguous. V dropped 3 bases and J dropped 6 bases, with 6 bases sitting between them. The CDR3 has 12 amino acids. CDR1 is LNHDA and CDR2 is SQIVND in the germline V gene (reference sequence). The CDR3 here is CASSIRGQPQHF. CDR3 in DNA: TGTGCCAGTAGTATCAGAGGTCAGCCCCAGCATTTT.

V and J are TRBV20-1 and TRBJ2-3, with TRBD2 as a possible D gene (7 bases). CDR3 length: 13 amino acids. Germline loops: CDR1 DFQATT, CDR2 SNEGSKA (reference sequence). The V end lost 3 bases, the J end lost 7 bases, and 14 bases lay between the germline ends. The DNA for the CDR3 is TGCAGTGCTAGTCCGGGGGGCGCAAATACGCAGTATTTT. Residues: CSASPGGANTQYF.

The chain links TRBV9 to TRBJ1-2, with 8 bases lining up with TRBD1. With V trimmed by 3 bases and J by 4 bases, 11 bases remained unmatched. The germline V gene has CDR1 SGDLS and CDR2 YYNGEE. CDR3 length: 16 residues. DNA of the CDR3: TGTGCCAGCAGCGCCGCGACAGGGGAAGTTGGCTATGGCTACACCTTC. Protein: CASSAATGEVGYGYTF.

The CDR3 DNA reads TGTGCCAGCAGCCGACAGGTGGGTGGTCAGCCCCAGCATTTT. Translating it yields CASSRQVGGQPQHF. The chain recombines TRBV5-8 with TRBJ1-5, with a weak D call TRBD1 (6 bases). V was pared by 4 bases and J by 6 bases, with 14 bases between. Germline CDR1 is SGHTS and CDR2 is YDEGEE. CDR3 length equals 14 residues.

This clone was found a few times. This rearrangement joins TRBV7-2 to TRBJ1-2; unclear D gene. The germline V gene has CDR1 SGHTA and CDR2 FQGNSA. Trimming removed 2 bases at V and 8 bases at J, with 12 bases between. CDR3 length equals 13 residues. CDR3 in amino acids: CASSLRNGNGYTF. The CDR3 coding sequence is TGTGCCAGCAGCTTAAGAAATGGGAACGGCTACACCTTC. The variable domain in full, with the rest retrieved from reference TRBV7-2 and TRBJ1-2, is GAGVSQSPSNKVTEKGKDVELRCDPISGHTALYWYRQSLGQGLEFLIYFQGNSAPDKSGLPSDRFSAERTGGSVSTLTIQRTQQEDSAVYLCASSLRNGNGYTFGSGTRLTVV.

The chain's CDR3 is CASSLGFRDTEAFF. Written as DNA, the CDR3 is TGTGCCAGCAGCCTGGGGTTCAGGGACACTGAAGCTTTCTTT. The chain couples TRBV5-5 to TRBJ1-1; a possible D gene is TRBD1 (5 bases). The germline CDR1 and CDR2 sequences are SGHKS and YYEKEE (reference sequence). The length of the CDR3 is 14 residues. V lost 4 bases, J lost 3 bases, and 13 bases lay in between.

This sequence joins TRBV19 and TRBJ2-1, with TRBD1 as a possible D gene (6 bases). Germline lookup yields CDR1 LNHDA and CDR2 SQIVND (reference sequence). The ends were cut back, 9 bases at V and 8 bases at J, with 17 bases in the middle. CDR3 size: 13 residues. The CDR3 bases are TGTGCCAGCATGGACAGTGCATTGGATGAGCAGTTCTTC. Protein sequence: CASMDSALDEQFF.

The genes are TRBV28 and TRBJ1-3; no firm D call. CDR3 length: 16 amino acids. The germline V gene has CDR1 MDHEN and CDR2 SYDVKM. The V end lost 3 bases, the J end lost 0 bases, and 12 bases lay between the germline ends. CDR3 residues: CASSLDRQSSGNTIYF. Written as DNA, the CDR3 is TGTGCCAGCAGTTTGGACCGTCAAAGCTCTGGAAACACCATATATTTT.

The chain couples TRBV5-4 to TRBJ2-1; TRBD2 matches at 11 bases. In germline, CDR1 is SGHNT, CDR2 YYREEE (reference sequence). The V and J ends lost 2 bases and 10 bases, in that order; junction bases with no gene match: 5. CDR3 length: 14 residues. CDR3 bases: TGTGCCAGCAGCTTCTCCACTAGCGGGAGAGAGCAGTTCTTC. Translated: CASSFSTSGREQFF. The variable domain in full, completed from reference TRBV5-4 and TRBJ2-1, reads ETGVTQSPTHLIKTRGQQVTLRCSSQSGHNTVSWYQQALGQGPQFIFQYYREEENGRGNFPPRFSGLQFPNYSSELNVNALELDDSALYLCASSFSTSGREQFFGPGTRLTVL.

The chain uses TRBV24-1 and TRBJ2-1; D is perhaps TRBD1 (5 bases). This CDR3 region has 14 residues. The V and J ends lost 4 bases and 4 bases respectively, with 10 bases between them. CDR1 KGHDR and CDR2 SFDVKD come from the germline V gene. CDR3 coding DNA: TGTGCCACCAGTGACGTGGACACGTACAATGAGCAGTTCTTC. It yields the protein CATSDVDTYNEQFF.

The CDR3 DNA reads as TGTGCCAGCAGCCAAAAAGGGCCGACCGGGGCTAACTATGGCTACACCTTC. Translating gives CASSQKGPTGANYGYTF. This chain connects TRBV3-1 (or the pseudogene TRBV3-2) to TRBJ1-2; D call uncertain. Germline CDR1 reads LGHDT; CDR2 reads YNNKEL (reference sequence). Trimming removed 2 bases from V and 0 bases from J, with 16 bases in between. The CDR3 runs 17 residues.

The V gene is TRBV6-4, the J gene TRBJ2-1, with 10 bases matching TRBD2. After removal of 2 bases from V and 9 bases from J, the junction contained 7 bases not matched to a gene. Germline V gene sequence: CDR1 MRHNA, CDR2 SNTAGT. CDR3 length equals 15 residues. The CDR3 protein is CASSDEAGGPGEQFF. The CDR3 DNA reads as TGTGCCAGCAGTGACGAAGCGGGGGGGCCTGGTGAGCAGTTCTTC.

This clone was observed a few times. The V gene is TRBV5-4, the J gene TRBJ2-7; 11 nucleotides align to TRBD1. The CDR3 contains 15 residues. The V gene's germline CDR1 is SGHNT and CDR2 YYREEE (reference sequence). V lost 4 bases, J lost 4 bases, and 7 bases stayed unmatched. CDR3 nucleotide sequence: TGTGCCAGCAGCCTGGCTGGACAGGGGGCTTACGAGCAGTACTTC. Protein product: CASSLAGQGAYEQYF. Supplemented by reference TRBV5-4 and TRBJ2-7, the full variable domain reads ETGVTQSPTHLIKTRGQQVTLRCSSQSGHNTVSWYQQALGQGPQFIFQYYREEENGRGNFPPRFSGLQFPNYSSELNVNALELDDSALYLCASSLAGQGAYEQYFGPGTRLTVT.

The chain employs TRBV10-2 and TRBJ1-5; 7 positions match TRBD1. CDR3 length: 14 amino acids. CDR1 and CDR2 from the germline V gene are WSHSY and SAAADI. The V gene end was trimmed by 3 bases and the J gene end by 4 bases; junction bases not matched to a gene: 3. The CDR3 bases are TGCGCCAGCAGTGACGGGACAGCAAATCAGCCCCAGCATTTT. As protein: CASSDGTANQPQHF.

The chain is built from TRBV6-5 and TRBJ1-1; D gene ambiguous. The germline gives CDR1 MNHEY, CDR2 SVGAGI. The CDR3 sequence is 13 residues long. Trimming took 6 bases from V and 0 from J, leaving 8 bases between them. CDR3 in amino acids: CASSRPMNTEAFF. CDR3 DNA: TGTGCCAGCAGCAGGCCCATGAACACTGAAGCTTTCTTT.

The V gene is TRBV9, the J gene TRBJ2-1, with 11 bases lining up with TRBD1. CDR3 length: 21 residues. CDR1 is SGDLS and CDR2 is YYNGEE in the germline V gene. With 4 bases clipped from V and 1 base from J, the junction kept 19 bases outside the gene matches. CDR3 protein: CASSLAGSRDRGIKSYNEQFF. In DNA form, the CDR3 reads TGTGCCAGCAGCCTTGCGGGCTCCCGGGACAGGGGGATCAAGTCCTACAATGAGCAGTTCTTC.

J is TRBJ2-3 and V is TRBV5-6; the match to TRBD2 covers 13 bases. CDR3 size: 12 residues. V lost 4 bases to trimming and J lost 15 bases; unmatched junction nucleotides: 5. CDR1 and CDR2 from the germline V gene are SGHDT and YYEEEE. The chain's CDR3 is CASSGGLAGAYF. The CDR3 DNA follows: TGTGCCAGCAGCGGCGGACTAGCGGGGGCTTATTTT.